This T cell receptor beta chain is from a study of T cell responses to AZD1222 COVID-19 vaccine. The germline V gene encodes CDR1 LNHNV and CDR2 YYDKDF (reference sequence). Trimming shortened V by 3 bases and J by 8 bases, and 10 bases separated the two germline ends. The CDR3 extends over 12 amino acids. Study-level findings and limits: CD4 TCRs associated with vaccination spanned spike, dominating at 160-218 and 743-854. Receipt of two AZD1222 doses was followed by a rise in Spike-specific TCR breadth and depth.

Generated by immunoSEQ multiplex PCR, the TCRdb table keeps only in-frame clones and is missing some. The sample shows about 120,000 clones, about 90% of them seen only once. As for this clone: Its target is not known.

This chain links TRBV15 with TRBJ1-2; TRBD1 might be the D (5 bases). This receptor was taken from an adult who received the AZD1222 COVID-19 vaccine. This specimen consisted of peripheral blood, obtained 28 days after the second AZD1222 dose. The CDR3 here is CATSRRGSGYTF. The CDR3 coding sequence is TGTGCCACCAGCAGGCGGGGGAGCGGCTACACCTTC.